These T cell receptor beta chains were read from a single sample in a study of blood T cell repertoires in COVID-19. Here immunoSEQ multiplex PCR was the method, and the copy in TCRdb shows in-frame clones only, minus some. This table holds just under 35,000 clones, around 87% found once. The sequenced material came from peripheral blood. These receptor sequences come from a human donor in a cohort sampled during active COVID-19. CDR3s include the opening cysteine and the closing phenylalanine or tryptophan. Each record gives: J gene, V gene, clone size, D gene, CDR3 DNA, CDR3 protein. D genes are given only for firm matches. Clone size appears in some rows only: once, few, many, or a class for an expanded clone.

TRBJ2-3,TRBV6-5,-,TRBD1,TGTGCCAGCAGTATGGGACAGGGGGCGGGAGATACGCAGTATTTT,CASSMGQGAGDTQYF
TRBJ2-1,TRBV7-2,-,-,TGTGCCAGCAGCTCGACTTTGTACAATGAGCAGTTCTTC,CASSSTLYNEQFF
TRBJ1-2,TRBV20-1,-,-,TGCAGTGCTAGAACGGGGGATGGCTACACCTTC,CSARTGDGYTF
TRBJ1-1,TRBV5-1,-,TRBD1,TGCGCCAGCAGGTATAGGACGGGACAGACAGTGAACACTGAAGCTTTCTTT,CASRYRTGQTVNTEAFF
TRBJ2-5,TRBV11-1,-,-,TGTGCCAGCAACCACAGGGAAGAGACCCAGTACTTC,CASNHREETQYF
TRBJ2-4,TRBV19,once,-,TGTGCCAGTAGTATGTCCAGGGCGGACATTCAGTACTTC,CASSMSRADIQYF
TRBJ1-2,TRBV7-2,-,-,TGTGCCAGCAGCCGCCGGAACTATGGCTACACCTTC,CASSRRNYGYTF
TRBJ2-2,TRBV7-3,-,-,TGTGCCAGCAGCCCAGAACAGGCCTCCACCGGGGAGCTGTTTTTT,CASSPEQASTGELFF
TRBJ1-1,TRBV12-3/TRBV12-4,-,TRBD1,TGTGCCAGCAGTCCTCGACAGGGTGGAGAAGCTTTCTTT,CASSPRQGGEAFF
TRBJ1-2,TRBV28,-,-,TGTGCCAGCGAGAGTGCTAACTATGGCTACACCTTC,CASESANYGYTF
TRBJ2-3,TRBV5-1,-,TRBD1,TGCGCCAGCTGGGGAGGGACAGGGGGCGCAGATACGCAGTATTTT,CASWGGTGGADTQYF
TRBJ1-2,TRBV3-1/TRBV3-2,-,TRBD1,TGTGCCAGCAGCCCCCAGGGGGCTCGCTATGGCTACACCTTC,CASSPQGARYGYTF